This TCR beta chain was observed in a study of PD-1 blockade in mismatch repair-deficient tumors. In the study overall: All were previously treated, progressing patients with approximately 12 mismatch repair-deficient cancer types. The study, taken as a whole, reports: Rapid post-treatment expansion, then contraction, generally preceding radiologic response, marked tumor-resident clones.

Note on this clone: Its antigen remains unidentified.

Mismatch repair deficiency was confirmed in all patients, by PCR or immunohistochemistry. TCRs were sequenced from a few patients responding to pembrolizumab. Some clones are missing from TCRdb's copy, which holds only in-frame ones; the method was immunoSEQ multiplex PCR. The sample has 35,000 to 40,000 clones, around 79% seen once. This sequence originates from an adult with mismatch repair-deficient cancer. Sequenced material: peripheral blood, taken 4 weeks after starting pembrolizumab.

Here the CDR3 DNA reads TGTGCCAGCAGTTTCTTCCCAACAGGCGAGGAGACCCAGTACTTC. Translation gives CASSFFPTGEETQYF. This chain connects TRBV28 to TRBJ2-5; perhaps TRBD1 as D (5 bases). V lost 3 bases to trimming and J lost 5 bases, with 16 bases between them. Germline values: CDR1 MDHEN, CDR2 SYDVKM. The length of the CDR3 is 15 residues.